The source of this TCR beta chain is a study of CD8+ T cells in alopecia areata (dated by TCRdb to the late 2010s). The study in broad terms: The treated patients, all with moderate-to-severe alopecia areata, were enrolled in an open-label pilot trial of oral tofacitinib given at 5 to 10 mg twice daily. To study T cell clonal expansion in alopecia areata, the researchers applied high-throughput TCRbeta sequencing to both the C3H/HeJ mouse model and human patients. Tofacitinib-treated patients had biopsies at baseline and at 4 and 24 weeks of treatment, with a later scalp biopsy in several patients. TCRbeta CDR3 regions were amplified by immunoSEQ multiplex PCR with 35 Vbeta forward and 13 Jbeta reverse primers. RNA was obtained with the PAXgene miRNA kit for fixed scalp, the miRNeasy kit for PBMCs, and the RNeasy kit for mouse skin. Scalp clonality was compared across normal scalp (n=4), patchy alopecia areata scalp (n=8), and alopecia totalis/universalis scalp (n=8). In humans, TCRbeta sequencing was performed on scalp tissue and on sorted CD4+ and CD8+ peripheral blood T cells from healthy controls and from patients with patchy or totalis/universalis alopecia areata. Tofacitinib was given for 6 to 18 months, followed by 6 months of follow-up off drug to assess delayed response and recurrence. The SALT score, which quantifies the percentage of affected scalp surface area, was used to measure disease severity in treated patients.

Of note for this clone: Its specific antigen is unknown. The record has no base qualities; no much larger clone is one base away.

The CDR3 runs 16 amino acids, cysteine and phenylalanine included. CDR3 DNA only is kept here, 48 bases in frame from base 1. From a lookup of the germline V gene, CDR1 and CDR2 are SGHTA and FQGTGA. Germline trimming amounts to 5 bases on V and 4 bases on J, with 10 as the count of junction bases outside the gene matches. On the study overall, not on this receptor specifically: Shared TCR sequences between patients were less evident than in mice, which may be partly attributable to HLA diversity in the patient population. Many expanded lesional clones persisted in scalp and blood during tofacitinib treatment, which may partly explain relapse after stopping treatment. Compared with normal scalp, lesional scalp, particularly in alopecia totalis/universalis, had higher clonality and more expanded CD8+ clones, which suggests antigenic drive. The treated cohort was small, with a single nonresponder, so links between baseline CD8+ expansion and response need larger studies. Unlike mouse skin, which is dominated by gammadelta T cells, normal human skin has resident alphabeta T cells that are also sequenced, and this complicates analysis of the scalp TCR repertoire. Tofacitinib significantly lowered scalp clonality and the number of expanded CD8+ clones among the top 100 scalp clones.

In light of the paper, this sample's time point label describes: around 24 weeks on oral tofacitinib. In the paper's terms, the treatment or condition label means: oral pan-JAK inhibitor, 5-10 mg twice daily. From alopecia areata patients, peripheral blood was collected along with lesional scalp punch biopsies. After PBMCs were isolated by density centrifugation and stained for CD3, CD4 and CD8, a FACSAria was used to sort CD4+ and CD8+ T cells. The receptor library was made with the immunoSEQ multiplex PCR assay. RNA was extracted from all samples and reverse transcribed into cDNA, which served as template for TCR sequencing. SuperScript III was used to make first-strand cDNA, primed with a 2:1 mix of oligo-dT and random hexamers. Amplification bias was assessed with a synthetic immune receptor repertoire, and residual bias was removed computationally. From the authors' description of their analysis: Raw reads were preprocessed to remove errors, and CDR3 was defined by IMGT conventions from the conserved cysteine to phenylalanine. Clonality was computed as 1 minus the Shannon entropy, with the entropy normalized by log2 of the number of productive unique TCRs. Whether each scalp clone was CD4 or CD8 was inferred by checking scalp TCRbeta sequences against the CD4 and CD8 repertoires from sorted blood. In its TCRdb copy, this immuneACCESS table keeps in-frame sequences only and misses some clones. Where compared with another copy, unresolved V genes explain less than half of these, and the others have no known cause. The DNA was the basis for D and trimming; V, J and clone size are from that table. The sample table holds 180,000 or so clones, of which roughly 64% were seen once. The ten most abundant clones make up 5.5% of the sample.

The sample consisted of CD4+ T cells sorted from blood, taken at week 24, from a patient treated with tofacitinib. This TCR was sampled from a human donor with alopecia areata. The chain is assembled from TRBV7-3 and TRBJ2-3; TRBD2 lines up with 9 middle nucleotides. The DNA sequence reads TGTGCCAGCAGCCCCATAGGAGCGGGAGGCGCAGATACGCAGTATTTT. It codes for CASSPIGAGGADTQYF.